This TCR beta chain was captured by sequencing in a study of PD-1 blockade in mismatch repair-deficient tumors. With respect to this clone: Its antigen is still unknown.

The CDR3 totals 13 residues. Trimming pared 3 bases from V and 5 bases from J, leaving 10 bases between. Germline CDR1 reads SGHRS; CDR2 reads YFSETQ. Using immunoSEQ multiplex PCR, the repertoire was profiled, and TCRdb retains in-frame clones only, with some absent. The repertoire consists of over 9,000 clones, with 90% to 95% occurring once and the leading ten covering 9.7%. Time point of the sample: 10-day in vitro stimulation with candidate neoantigen peptide 3. The origin of this receptor is an adult with mismatch repair-deficient cancer. This chain uses TRBV5-1 with TRBJ2-3; D is unclear. Sample: cells cultured in vitro, taken from a patient treated with pembrolizumab. The CDR3 bases are TGCGCCAGCAGCTCGGATTTAGGAGATACGCAGTATTTT. This codes for CASSSDLGDTQYF. Full variable domain (outside the CDR3, taken from reference TRBV5-1 and TRBJ2-3): KAGVTQTPRYLIKTRGQQVTLSCSPISGHRSVSWYQQTPGQGLQFLFEYFSETQRNKGNFPGRFSGRQFSNSRSEMNVSTLELGDSALYLCASSSDLGDTQYFGPGTRLTVL.